The 9 T cell receptor beta chains listed next were all sequenced from one sample in a study of blood T cell repertoires in COVID-19. Sequencing was performed with immunoSEQ multiplex PCR; in TCRdb, only in-frame clones are kept and a portion is missing. This repertoire shows about 170,000 clones, roughly 82% found once; its top ten account for roughly 8.1%. Sequencing used peripheral blood. These receptor sequences come from a woman between 65 and 79 years old with acute or convalescent COVID-19.

This clone was observed a few times. This chain uses TRBV6-1 with TRBJ2-1; possible D gene TRBD2, 7 bases. V was pared by 3 bases and J by 6 bases, with 12 bases between. The CDR3 covers 14 residues. Germline assignment: CDR1 MNHNS and CDR2 SASEGT. The CDR3 DNA reads TGTGCCAGCAGTGATTGGGGGGGCTCCAATGAGCAGTTCTTC. This codes for CASSDWGGSNEQFF.

The chain has TRBV6-6 and TRBJ1-2, with TRBD1 matching 7 bases. With V trimmed by 6 bases and J by 3 bases, 4 bases remained unmatched. The CDR3 extends over 13 amino acids. Germline-derived CDR1 and CDR2 are MNHNY and SVGAGI (reference sequence). This chain's CDR3 is CASSTGQHYGYTF. The CDR3 coding sequence is TGTGCCAGCAGCACGGGACAGCACTATGGCTACACCTTC.

This sequence joins TRBV24-1 and TRBJ2-3; D is uncertain. The CDR3 extends over 13 amino acids. Germline V gives CDR1 KGHDR, CDR2 SFDVKD. V lost 5 bases to trimming and J lost 2 bases, with 7 bases between them. In DNA, the CDR3 is TGTGCCACCAGTGGGAGTTACACAGATACGCAGTATTTT. Protein product: CATSGSYTDTQYF.

This clone was seen a handful of times. CDR3 in DNA: TGTGCCACCAGTGACTACAGGTACCAAGAGACCCAGTACTTC. As protein: CATSDYRYQETQYF. The chain links TRBV24-1 to TRBJ2-5, with D possibly being TRBD1 (5 bases). V was pared by 4 bases and J by 0 bases, with 8 bases between. The germline V gene has CDR1 KGHDR and CDR2 SFDVKD. The CDR3 has 14 amino acids.

The gene calls are TRBV4-1 and TRBJ2-7, with a tentative D call TRBD1 (6 bases). Germline lookup yields CDR1 MGHRA and CDR2 YSYEKL. CDR3 length equals 15 residues. V gave up 2 bases and J gave up 4 bases, with 15 bases separating them. The CDR3 is CASSQIWGPVYEQYF. The CDR3 DNA is TGCGCCAGCAGCCAAATCTGGGGGCCCGTTTACGAGCAGTACTTC.

This chain links TRBV7-9 with TRBJ2-7; possibly TRBD2 for D (6 bases). Looked up from germline, CDR1 is SEHNR and CDR2 is FQNEAQ (reference sequence). With 7 bases removed from V and 3 bases from J, the gap between germline ends came to 22 bases. This CDR3 region has 16 residues. In DNA, the CDR3 is TGTGCCAGCACCCACGATGGGCAAGACGGGAGCTACGAGCAGTACTTC. Protein: CASTHDGQDGSYEQYF.

This clone appeared a few times. In nucleotides, the CDR3 is TGTGCCAGCAGCCTGGGTAGGGACAGGGGGCGTTCTAATTCACCCCTCCACTTT. Protein: CASSLGRDRGRSNSPLHF. This chain joins TRBV6-7 and TRBJ1-6; 12 nucleotides line up with TRBD1. TRBV6-7 is an open reading frame whose function is uncertain. V was clipped by 6 bases and J by 6 bases; unmatched bases: 12. The length of the CDR3 is 18 residues.

The V gene is TRBV5-5, the J gene TRBJ1-1; D uncertain. V was clipped by 0 bases and J by 1 base, with 7 bases between them. CDR1 is SGHKS, CDR2 YYEKEE, per germline (reference sequence). CDR3 length: 14 residues. As DNA, the CDR3 is TGTGCCAGCAGCTTGGGACTAAGGAACACTGAAGCTTTCTTT. Residues: CASSLGLRNTEAFF.

This chain connects TRBV5-1 to TRBJ1-2; no definite D call. The CDR3 runs to 15 residues. CDR1 and CDR2 from the germline V gene are SGHRS and YFSETQ. V gave up 0 bases and J gave up 8 bases, with 17 bases separating them. CDR3 amino acids: CASSLDGAESVGYTF. Here the CDR3 DNA reads TGCGCCAGCAGCTTGGACGGTGCCGAGTCGGTGGGCTACACCTTC.